A single sample is the source of the 16 T cell receptor beta chains below, sequenced in a study of shared clonotypes between healthy human individuals. It was CD45RO-negative cells, positively selected for CCR7, that made up naive CD8 cells, with terminally differentiated effector memory CD45RA+ cells excluded. Here immunoSEQ multiplex PCR was the method, and the copy in TCRdb shows in-frame clones only, minus some. In the table there are 2 million or so clones, approximately 95% of which are singletons. The sample was naive CD8+ T cells sorted from blood. These receptors came from a man younger than 35 in good health.

The chain links TRBV4-2 to TRBJ2-7; the match to TRBD2 covers 8 bases. The CDR3 is 15 residues long. V lost 4 bases and J lost 0; bases outside the gene matches: 5. The germline gives CDR1 LGHNA, CDR2 YNFKEQ. Here the CDR3 reads CASSLSGESSYEQYF. In DNA, the CDR3 is TGTGCCAGCAGCCTTAGCGGGGAGAGCTCCTACGAGCAGTACTTC.

The chain carries TRBV19 and TRBJ2-7; a possible D gene is TRBD1 (5 bases). V was pared by 5 bases and J by 3 bases, with 11 bases between. Germline CDR1 is LNHDA and CDR2 is SQIVND (reference sequence). This CDR3 contains 13 residues. The CDR3 spells CASSDGAGYEQYF. CDR3 sequence (DNA): TGTGCCAGTAGTGATGGGGCAGGCTACGAGCAGTACTTC. Full variable domain (rest looked up from reference TRBV19 and TRBJ2-7): DGGITQSPKYLFRKEGQNVTLSCEQNLNHDAMYWYRQDPGQGLRLIYYSQIVNDFQKGDIAEGYSVSREKKESFPLTVTSAQKNPTAFYLCASSDGAGYEQYFGPGTRLTVT.

V is TRBV6-5 and J is TRBJ2-2; tentative D call: TRBD1 (5 bases). The CDR3 has 14 residues. Germline V gives CDR1 MNHEY, CDR2 SVGAGI. V was clipped by 2 bases and J by 7 bases, with 11 bases between them. The CDR3 is CASSYAIQGGELFF. CDR3 coding DNA: TGTGCCAGCAGTTACGCGATTCAGGGCGGGGAGCTGTTTTTT.

This chain uses TRBV27 with TRBJ2-1; tentatively, D is TRBD1 (5 bases). Germline V lookup: CDR1 MNHEY, CDR2 SMNVEV (reference sequence). The CDR3 runs to 15 residues. Trimming took off 5 bases at V and 0 bases at J, with 11 bases between the two ends. The CDR3, as DNA: TGTGCCAGCAGTGTGGACACCCCCTCCTACAATGAGCAGTTCTTC. Protein product: CASSVDTPSYNEQFF.

In its sample, this clone was seen a few times. Other DNA sequences in the sample encode the same CDR3. This rearrangement joins TRBV4-1 to TRBJ2-7; 10 bases align to TRBD1. Unmatched junction bases numbered 2, after V lost 1 base and J lost 2 bases. There are 15 residues in the CDR3. Germline CDR1 is MGHRA and CDR2 is YSYEKL. CDR3 DNA sequence: TGCGCCAGCAGCCAAGGGGGACAGGGGACCTACGAGCAGTACTTC. Translation gives CASSQGGQGTYEQYF.

The V call is TRBV10-3, the J call TRBJ1-5, with a tentative D call TRBD1 (6 bases). Germline V gives CDR1 ENHRY, CDR2 SYGVKD. This CDR3 comprises 16 residues. V shed 3 bases and J shed 7 bases, with 19 bases lying between them. CDR3 amino acids: CAISDIPTGSGQPQHF. The CDR3 nucleotides read TGTGCCATCAGTGACATCCCCACAGGGAGCGGACAGCCCCAGCATTTT.

Note on this clone: Distinct nucleotide sequences in the sample also encode this CDR3. This chain joins TRBV9 and TRBJ2-1; D is possibly TRBD2 (7 bases). Trimming shortened V by 0 bases and J by 4 bases, and 11 bases separated the two germline ends. Germline CDR1 reads SGDLS; CDR2 reads YYNGEE. This CDR3 spans 15 amino acids. The CDR3 DNA sequence: TGTGCCAGCAGCGTAGGAGGGGGGGCGTACAATGAGCAGTTCTTC. It is translated as CASSVGGGAYNEQFF.

In its sample, this clone was seen once. CDR3 residues: CASREPGPLYNEQFF. In nucleotides, the CDR3 is TGTGCCAGCAGAGAACCGGGACCACTTTACAATGAGCAGTTCTTC. The V call is TRBV25-1, the J call TRBJ2-1, with D possibly called TRBD1 or TRBD2 (5 bases each). This CDR3 is 15 amino acids long. Trimming removed 6 bases at V and 4 bases at J, with 16 bases between. From germline, CDR1 is MGHDK and CDR2 SYGVNS.

About this clone: Other DNA sequences in this specimen translate into the identical CDR3. CDR3 nucleotides: TGTGCCAGCAGTGCGGGGAACGAGCAGTACTTC. This sequence encodes CASSAGNEQYF. The V gene is TRBV25-1, the J gene TRBJ2-7; possibly TRBD2 for D (5 bases). Germline V gene lookup returns CDR1 MGHDK and CDR2 SYGVNS. This CDR3 has 11 residues. Trimming removed 4 bases at V and 5 bases at J, with 6 bases between.

This clone has only one observation. The chain combines TRBV5-1 with TRBJ1-1; the D gene is possibly TRBD1 (5 bases). CDR3 length: 13 amino acids. Germline V gene data show CDR1 as SGHRS and CDR2 as YFSETQ. Trimming pared 0 bases from V and 6 bases from J, leaving 9 bases between. The CDR3 nucleotides are TGCGCCAGCAGCTTGGCCGCGGGACCTGAAGCTTTCTTT. Protein: CASSLAAGPEAFF.

The rearrangement joins TRBV6-1 to TRBJ1-2; weak D call: TRBD1 (5 bases). This CDR3 region has 14 residues. The V end was cut by 3 bases, the J end by 6 bases, with 14 bases between. Germline loops: CDR1 MNHNS, CDR2 SASEGT. CDR3 DNA: TGTGCCAGCAGTGACCCGGGACGGTCGGATGGCTACACCTTC. Protein: CASSDPGRSDGYTF.

This clone was seen more than once but under ten times. The V call is TRBV19, the J call TRBJ1-1, with unresolved D. This CDR3 contains 13 residues. Germline CDR1 LNHDA, CDR2 SQIVND (reference sequence). Trimming took off 2 bases at V and 1 base at J, with 5 bases between the two ends. This CDR3 is CASSISRNTEAFF. CDR3 sequence (DNA): TGTGCCAGTAGTATATCCAGGAACACTGAAGCTTTCTTT.

The genes are TRBV6-6 and TRBJ1-6; D unclear. V was trimmed by 0 bases and J by 8 bases, leaving 14 bases between them. CDR1 and CDR2 (germline): MNHNY, SVGAGI (reference sequence). The CDR3 spans 16 residues. CDR3 protein: CASSYSNVGPYSPLHF. The CDR3 DNA sequence: TGTGCCAGCAGTTACTCGAATGTGGGCCCCTATTCACCCCTCCACTTT.

The CDR3 spells CASSQEGVGTDGYTF. CDR3 sequence (DNA): TGTGCCAGCAGCCAAGAGGGGGTCGGGACGGATGGCTACACCTTC. The chain has TRBV4-2 and TRBJ1-2, with D perhaps TRBD1 (5 bases). V was shortened by 0 bases and J by 6 bases, with 14 bases between the two germline ends. CDR1 is LGHNA, CDR2 YNFKEQ, per germline. The CDR3 is 15 residues long.

In DNA, the CDR3 is TGTGCCAGCAGCCCTTTGGTACGCTCCTACAATGAGCAGTTCTTC. This gives the protein CASSPLVRSYNEQFF. The chain uses TRBV11-2 and TRBJ2-1; D is undetermined. Looked up from germline, CDR1 is SGHAT and CDR2 is FQNNGV. CDR3 length: 15 residues. V lost 5 bases, J lost 0 bases, and 11 bases lay in between.

This sequence joins TRBV21-1 and TRBJ2-7; TRBD2, the table's D call, was not compared with the DNA. TRBV21-1 constitutes a pseudogene. CDR3 length: 15 residues. For the CDR3, the DNA is TGTGCCAGAATCCAAGACCCAGCGCAGACCCACGAGCAGTACTTC. Translated, it gives CARIQDPAQTHEQYF.